The clone carrying this T cell receptor beta chain was seen just once. Antigen specificity is unknown. This CDR3 spans 14 amino acids. From germline, CDR1 is SQVTM and CDR2 ANQGSEA. V dropped 2 bases and J dropped 7; count of bases not matched to a gene: 8. Vbeta (60) and Jbeta (13) primers were used in the PCR. Method: immunoSEQ multiplex PCR; TCRdb's copy keeps in-frame clones and lacks some. The sample shows 70,000 to 100,000 clones, 80% of them seen only once. The data are from a study of cytomegalovirus exposure and HLA in healthy donors. Study results and limitations: Excluded: some indistinguishable V segments such as TRBV6-2 and TRBV6-3. Per a later analysis, about 15,000 TCR beta sequences showed association with HLA alleles at 0.05 false discovery rate. Looking again later, the authors saw that most CMV-associated TCR beta chains seemed HLA-restricted.

The sequencing input was PBMCs. The TCR comes from a man between 18 and 35 years old in good health and CMV-seronegative. This rearrangement joins TRBV29-1 to TRBJ2-4, with 7 bases fitting TRBD1. The CDR3 sequence: CSVEWGTDPNIQYF. The CDR3 coding sequence is TGCAGCGTTGAATGGGGGACAGACCCGAACATTCAGTACTTC.